The present entry profiles one T cell receptor beta chain with its context. Its antigen is not known. The sample is drawn from a study of T-cell memory formation after mild COVID-19. Each CDR3 protein gets one entry after TCRdb re-called the 5' RACE reads with MiXCR. This sample yields roughly 250,000 distinct CDR3 sequences, of which approximately 15% are seen a single time; around 20% belongs to the top ten. Germline V gives CDR1 SGHRS, CDR2 YFSETQ. V lost 1 base to trimming and J lost 8 bases; unmatched junction nucleotides: 9. The CDR3 covers 15 residues. Study-wide findings and caveats: Pre-infection memory contained some responding clones, which suggested that cross-reactive memory had joined.

The sequenced sample consisted of PBMCs or a T cell subset sorted from them (not recorded which). The chain couples TRBV5-1 to TRBJ1-2, with 9 bases matching TRBD1. This receptor was taken from a man younger than 35 who had mild COVID-19 (a few samples of this study predate the infection). Cell type and time point are not known. The CDR3 DNA follows: TGCGCCAGCAGCTTGAGAGGGGACAGGGTAGGAGGCTACACCTTC. Translation gives CASSLRGDRVGGYTF.